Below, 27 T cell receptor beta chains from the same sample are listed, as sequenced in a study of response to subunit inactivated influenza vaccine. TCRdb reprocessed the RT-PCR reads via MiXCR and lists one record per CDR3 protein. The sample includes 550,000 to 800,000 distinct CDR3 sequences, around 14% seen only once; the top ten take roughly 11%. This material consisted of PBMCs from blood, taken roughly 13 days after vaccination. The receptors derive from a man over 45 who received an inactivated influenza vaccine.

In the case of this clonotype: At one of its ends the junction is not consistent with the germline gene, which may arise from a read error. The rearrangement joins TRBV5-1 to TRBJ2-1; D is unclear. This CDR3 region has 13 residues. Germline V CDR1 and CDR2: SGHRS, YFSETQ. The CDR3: CASSDHRYNEQLF. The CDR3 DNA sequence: TGCGCCAGCAGCGACCACCGATACAATGAGCAGCTCTTC.

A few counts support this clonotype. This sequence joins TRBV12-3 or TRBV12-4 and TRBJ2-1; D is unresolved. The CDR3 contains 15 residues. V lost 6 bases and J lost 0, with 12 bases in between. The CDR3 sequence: CASRIDTLSYNEQFF. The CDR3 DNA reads TGTGCCAGCAGGATTGACACCCTCTCCTACAATGAGCAGTTCTTC.

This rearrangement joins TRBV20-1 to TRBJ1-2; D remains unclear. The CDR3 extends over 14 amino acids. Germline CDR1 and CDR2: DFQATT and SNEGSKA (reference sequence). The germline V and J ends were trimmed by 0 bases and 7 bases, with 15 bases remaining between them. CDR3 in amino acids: CSARDLVLASGYTF. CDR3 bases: TGCAGTGCTAGAGATCTGGTTCTAGCTTCTGGCTACACCTTC.

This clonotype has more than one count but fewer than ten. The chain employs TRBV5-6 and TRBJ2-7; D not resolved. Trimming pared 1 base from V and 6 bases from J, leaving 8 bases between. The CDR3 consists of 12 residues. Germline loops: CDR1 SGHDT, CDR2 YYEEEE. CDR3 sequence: CASSLSSAEQYF. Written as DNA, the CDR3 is TGTGCCAGCAGCTTGTCGTCTGCCGAGCAGTACTTC.

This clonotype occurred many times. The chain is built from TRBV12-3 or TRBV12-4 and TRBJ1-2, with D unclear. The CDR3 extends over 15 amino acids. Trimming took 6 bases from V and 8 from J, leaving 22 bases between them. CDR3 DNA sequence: TGTGCCAGCAGCCCCAGCTGGGGATCGGAATCCGGCTACACCTTC. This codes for CASSPSWGSESGYTF.

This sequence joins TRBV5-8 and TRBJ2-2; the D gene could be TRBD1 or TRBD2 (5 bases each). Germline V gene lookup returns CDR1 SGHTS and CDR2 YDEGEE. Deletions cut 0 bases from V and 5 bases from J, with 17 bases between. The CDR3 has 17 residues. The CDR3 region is CASSLVVIGTQTGELFF. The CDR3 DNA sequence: TGTGCCAGCAGCTTGGTCGTAATTGGGACGCAGACCGGGGAGCTGTTTTTT.

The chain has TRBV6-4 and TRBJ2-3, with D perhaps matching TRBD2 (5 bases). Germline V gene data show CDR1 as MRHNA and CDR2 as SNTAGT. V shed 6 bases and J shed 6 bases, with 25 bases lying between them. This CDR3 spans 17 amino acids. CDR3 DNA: TGTGCCAGCAGCCCCACCCCCTGGGGAGCTCCCGCGGATACGCAGTATTTT. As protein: CASSPTPWGAPADTQYF.

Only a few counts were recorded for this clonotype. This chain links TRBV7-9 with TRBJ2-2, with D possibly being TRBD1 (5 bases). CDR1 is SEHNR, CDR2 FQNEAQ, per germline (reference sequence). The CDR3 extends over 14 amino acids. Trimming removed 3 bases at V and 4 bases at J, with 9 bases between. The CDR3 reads CASSFQGGTGELFF. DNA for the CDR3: TGTGCCAGCAGCTTCCAGGGCGGCACCGGGGAGCTGTTTTTT.

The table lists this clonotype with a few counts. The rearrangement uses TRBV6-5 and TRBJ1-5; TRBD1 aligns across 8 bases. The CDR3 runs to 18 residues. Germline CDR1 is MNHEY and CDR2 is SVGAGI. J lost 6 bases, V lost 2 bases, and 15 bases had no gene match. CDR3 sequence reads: CASSYRHRASGGVQPQHF. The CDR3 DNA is TGTGCCAGCAGTTACCGGCATAGGGCTTCAGGGGGCGTTCAGCCCCAGCATTTT.

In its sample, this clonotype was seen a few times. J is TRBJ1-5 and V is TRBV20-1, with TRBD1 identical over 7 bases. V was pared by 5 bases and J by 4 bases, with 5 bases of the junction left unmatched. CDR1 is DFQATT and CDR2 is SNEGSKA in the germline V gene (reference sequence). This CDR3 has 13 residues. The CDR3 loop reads CSADPGGNQPQHF. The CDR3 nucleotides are TGCAGTGCTGACCCAGGGGGAAATCAGCCCCAGCATTTT.

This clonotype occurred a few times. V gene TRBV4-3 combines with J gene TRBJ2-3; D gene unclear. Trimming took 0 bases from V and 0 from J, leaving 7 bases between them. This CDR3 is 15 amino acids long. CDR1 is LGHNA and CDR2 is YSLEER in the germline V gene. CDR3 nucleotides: TGCGCCAGCAGCCAAGACCTAAGTAGCACAGATACGCAGTATTTT. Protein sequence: CASSQDLSSTDTQYF.

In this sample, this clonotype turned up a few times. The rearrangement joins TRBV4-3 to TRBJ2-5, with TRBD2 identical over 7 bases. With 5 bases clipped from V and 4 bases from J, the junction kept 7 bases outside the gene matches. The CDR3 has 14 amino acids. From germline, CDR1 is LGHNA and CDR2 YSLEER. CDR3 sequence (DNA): TGCGCCAGCAGCTCTGAGCGGGGAGGAGAGACCCAGTACTTC. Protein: CASSSERGGETQYF.

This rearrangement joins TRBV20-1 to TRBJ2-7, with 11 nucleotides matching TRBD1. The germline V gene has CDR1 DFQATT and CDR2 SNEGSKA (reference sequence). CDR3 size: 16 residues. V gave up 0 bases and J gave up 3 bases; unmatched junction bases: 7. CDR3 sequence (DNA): TGCAGTGCTAGAGATTATTATGGGACAGGGGGCTACGAGCAGTACTTC. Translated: CSARDYYGTGGYEQYF.

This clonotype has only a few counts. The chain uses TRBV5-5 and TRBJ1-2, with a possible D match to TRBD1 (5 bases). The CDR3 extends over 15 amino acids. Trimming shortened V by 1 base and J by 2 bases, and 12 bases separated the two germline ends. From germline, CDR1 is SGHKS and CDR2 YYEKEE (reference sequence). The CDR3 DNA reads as TGTGCCAGCAGCTTGCTCGGGGAGGGGAACTATGGCTACACCTTC. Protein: CASSLLGEGNYGYTF.

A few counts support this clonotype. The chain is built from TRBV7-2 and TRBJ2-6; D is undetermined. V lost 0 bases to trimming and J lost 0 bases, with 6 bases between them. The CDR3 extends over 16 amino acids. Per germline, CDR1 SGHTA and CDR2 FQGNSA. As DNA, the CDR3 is TGTGCCAGCAGCTTAGCTCCTGTCTCTGGGGCCAACGTCCTGACTTTC. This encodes CASSLAPVSGANVLTF.

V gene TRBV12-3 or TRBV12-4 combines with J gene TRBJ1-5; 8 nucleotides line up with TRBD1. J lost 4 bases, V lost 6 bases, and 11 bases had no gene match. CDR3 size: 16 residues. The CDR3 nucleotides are TGTGCCAGCAGAAAACAGGGGGGCGCCTGGAATCAGCCCCAGCATTTT. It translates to CASRKQGGAWNQPQHF.

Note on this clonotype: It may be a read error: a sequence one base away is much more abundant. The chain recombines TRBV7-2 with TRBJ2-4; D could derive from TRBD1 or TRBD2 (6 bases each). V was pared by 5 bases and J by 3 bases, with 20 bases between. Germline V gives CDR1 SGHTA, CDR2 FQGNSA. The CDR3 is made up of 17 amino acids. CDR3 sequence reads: CASSLGAPGEVKNIQYF. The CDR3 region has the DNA TGTGCCAGCAGCCTAGGTGCCCCAGGGGAGGTCAAAAACATTCAGTACTTC.

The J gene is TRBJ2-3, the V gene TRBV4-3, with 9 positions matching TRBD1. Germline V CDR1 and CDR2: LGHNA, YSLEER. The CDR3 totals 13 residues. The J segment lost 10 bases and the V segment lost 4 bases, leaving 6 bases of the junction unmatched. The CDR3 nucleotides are TGCGCCAGCAGCCCACATACAGGGGGCTCGCAGTATTTT. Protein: CASSPHTGGSQYF.

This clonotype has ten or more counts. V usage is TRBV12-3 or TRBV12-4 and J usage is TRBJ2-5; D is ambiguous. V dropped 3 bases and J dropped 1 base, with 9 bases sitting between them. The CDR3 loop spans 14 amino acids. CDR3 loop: CASSLERSQETQYF. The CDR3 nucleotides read TGTGCCAGCAGTTTGGAACGGTCCCAAGAGACCCAGTACTTC.

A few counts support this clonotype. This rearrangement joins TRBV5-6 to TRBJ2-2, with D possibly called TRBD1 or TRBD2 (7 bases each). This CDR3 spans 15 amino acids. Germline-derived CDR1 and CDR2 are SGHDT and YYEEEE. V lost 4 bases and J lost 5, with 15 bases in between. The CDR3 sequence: CASSPDREGTGELFF. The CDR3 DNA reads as TGTGCCAGCAGCCCTGACAGGGAGGGTACCGGGGAGCTGTTTTTT.

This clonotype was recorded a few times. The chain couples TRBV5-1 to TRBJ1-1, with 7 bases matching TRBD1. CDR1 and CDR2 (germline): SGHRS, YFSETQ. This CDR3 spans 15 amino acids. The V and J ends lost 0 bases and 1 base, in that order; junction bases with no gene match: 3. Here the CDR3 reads CASSLEGQKNTEAFF. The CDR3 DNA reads TGCGCCAGCAGCTTGGAGGGACAGAAGAACACTGAAGCTTTCTTT.

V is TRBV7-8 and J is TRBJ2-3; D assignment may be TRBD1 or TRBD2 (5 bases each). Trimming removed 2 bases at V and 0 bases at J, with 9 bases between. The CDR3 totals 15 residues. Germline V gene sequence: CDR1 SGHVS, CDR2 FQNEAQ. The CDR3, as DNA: TGTGCCAGCAGCTTATTTGGGGGTAGCACAGATACGCAGTATTTT. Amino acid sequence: CASSLFGGSTDTQYF.

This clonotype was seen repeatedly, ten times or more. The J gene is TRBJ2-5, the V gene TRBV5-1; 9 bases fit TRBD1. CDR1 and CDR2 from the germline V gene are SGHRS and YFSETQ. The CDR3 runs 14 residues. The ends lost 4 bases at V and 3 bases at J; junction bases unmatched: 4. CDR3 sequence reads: CASSTGTGKETQYF. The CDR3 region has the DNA TGCGCCAGCAGCACCGGGACAGGGAAAGAGACCCAGTACTTC.

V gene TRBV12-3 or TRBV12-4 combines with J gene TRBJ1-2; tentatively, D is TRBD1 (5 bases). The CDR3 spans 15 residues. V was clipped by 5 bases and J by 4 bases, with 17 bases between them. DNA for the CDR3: TGTGCCAGCAGTCCGGGACCGACGGGCGGCTATGGCTACACCTTC. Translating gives CASSPGPTGGYGYTF.

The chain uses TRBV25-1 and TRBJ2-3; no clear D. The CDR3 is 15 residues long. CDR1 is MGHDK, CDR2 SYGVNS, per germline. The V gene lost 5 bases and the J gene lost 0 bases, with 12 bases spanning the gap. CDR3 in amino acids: CASSMDGLSTDTQYF. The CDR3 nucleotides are TGTGCCAGCAGTATGGACGGGCTTAGCACAGATACGCAGTATTTT. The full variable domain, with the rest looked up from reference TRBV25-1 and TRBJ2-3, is EADIYQTPRYLVIGTGKKITLECSQTMGHDKMYWYQQDPGMELHLIHYSYGVNSTEKGDLSSESTVSRIRTEHFPLTLESARPSHTSQYLCASSMDGLSTDTQYFGPGTRLTVL.

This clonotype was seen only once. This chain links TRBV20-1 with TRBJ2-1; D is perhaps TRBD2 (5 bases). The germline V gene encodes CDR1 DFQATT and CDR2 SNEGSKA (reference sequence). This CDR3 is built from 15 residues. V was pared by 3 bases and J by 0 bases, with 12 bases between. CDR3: CSASGRGNSYNEQFF. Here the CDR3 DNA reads TGCAGTGCTAGCGGTCGGGGAAACTCCTACAATGAGCAGTTCTTC.

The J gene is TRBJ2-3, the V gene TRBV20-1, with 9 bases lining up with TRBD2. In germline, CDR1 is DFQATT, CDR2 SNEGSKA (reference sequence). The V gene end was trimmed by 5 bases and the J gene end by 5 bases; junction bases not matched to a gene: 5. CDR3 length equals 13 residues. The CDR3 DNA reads TGCAGTGCTTCTAGCGGGGTCGGAGATACGCAGTATTTT. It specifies CSASSGVGDTQYF.